This T cell receptor beta chain is from a study of T-cell memory formation after mild COVID-19 (dated by TCRdb to about 2021). In the study overall: TCR sequence clusters from the two donors were largely donor specific. In a couple of donors, T-cell clones that expanded and contracted after mild COVID-19 were tracked by sequencing TCRalpha and TCRbeta repertoires over time. Two young, previously healthy adult volunteers, one female and one male, were included in the cohort. Findings and caveats that apply to the study as a whole: Clones contracting from day 15 to 85 had balanced CD4/CD8 phenotypes, while a second wave expanding from day 15 to 37 was biased towards CD4+. SARS-CoV-2 specificity was not confirmed for the second-wave clones peaking on day 37. The detection of some responding clones in pre-infection memory suggests that pre-existing cross-reactive memory T cells joined the SARS-CoV-2 response. Only a couple of mild cases were covered by the study, and larger cohorts that include severe cases with pre-infection samples were considered necessary. Contracting CD4+ clones were located mainly in the CM and EM memory subsets, whereas CD8+ clones were found to be enriched in EMRA.

Comments on this clonotype: It lacks a known antigen. Base quality data are lacking; no much larger clone is found one base away.

Measured from the cysteine to the phenylalanine, the CDR3 is 14 residues long. CDR3 DNA is the only sequence kept; it has 42 bases, read in frame from the first base. From a lookup of the germline V gene, CDR1 and CDR2 are SGDLS and YYNGEE. The germline ends are 7 bases apart after V is trimmed by 2 bases and J by 0 bases. The listed sequencing device is Illumina NovaSeq 6000. Using 5'RACE with constant-segment primers, TCRalpha and TCRbeta cDNA libraries were constructed, with sample barcodes and unique molecular identifiers added in the process. RNA was extracted from every sample with Trizol reagent. The libraries were amplified in two PCR steps, and the second step added a second sample barcode and Illumina TruSeq adapters. Sequencing of libraries was performed on an Illumina NovaSeq with 2 x 150 bp paired-end reads. The source study handled its data this way. The reads were demultiplexed and collapsed into UMI-guided consensus sequences using migec v1.2.7. With mixcr v2.1.11, UMI consensuses were aligned to TRA and TRB V and J templates and assembled into clonotypes. Expanded or contracted clonotypes were those called significant by both edgeR and NoisET, with noise models trained on biological replicates. edgeR calls used a false discovery rate-adjusted p below 0.01 and a log2 fold-change threshold of 1. PCA with hierarchical clustering of max-normalized trajectories of the 1000 most abundant clonotypes was used as exploratory dynamics analysis. The CD4 or CD8 phenotype of responding clones was assigned using the separately sequenced CD4+ and CD8+ repertoires. TCRdb trimmed public reads at Q25 via fastp, called clones via MiXCR and kept in-frame beta chains. Each CDR3 protein appears once, grouped with its most common genes and DNA. It is TCRdb's table, rather than the study itself, that gives the V and J calls and clone size. The sample table contains a few hundred thousand distinct CDR3 sequences; only one count was recorded for more than 15% of them. The ten most abundant clones make up roughly 23% of the sample.

Ficoll-Paque density gradient centrifugation was used to isolate PBMCs. This sequence uses TRBV9 and TRBJ2-3; a confident D gene designation cannot be given. Specimen: PBMCs or a T cell subset sorted from them (not recorded which). The source is a man younger than 35 who had mild COVID-19 (a few samples of this study predate the infection). The sample titles of this study are shuffled in the database, so cell type and time point are left out; the donor was told from shared clones. The CDR3 region has the sequence CASSVYDSTDTQYF. The nucleotides are TGTGCCAGCAGCGTTTACGACAGCACAGATACGCAGTATTTT.